The source of this T cell receptor (beta chain) is a study of cytomegalovirus exposure and HLA in healthy donors. Looking at the study overall: Within an early data release were roughly 90 million unique TCRs drawn from HLA-typed donors. Study-wide results and limits: Later on, analysis showed that most CMV-associated TCR beta chains appeared to be HLA-restricted. When the data were analyzed later, several of the most significant clusters appeared to be linked to common viral pathogens. Upon later analysis, HLA-associated TCR beta chains proved more clonally expanded than other, equally common chains.

Points on this clone: Antigen: not known.

V lost 6 bases to trimming and J lost 8 bases; unmatched junction nucleotides: 9. Germline CDR1 SGHTA, CDR2 FQGTGA. There are 16 residues in the CDR3. Primers: 60 Vbeta forward and 13 Jbeta reverse. Using immunoSEQ multiplex PCR, the repertoire was profiled, and TCRdb retains in-frame clones only, with some absent. The sample yields 150,000 to 200,000 clones, more than 65% seen once. This clonotype was sampled from a man aged 30-40 years in good health and CMV-seronegative. This chain joins TRBV7-3 and TRBJ1-6, with 11 bases that match TRBD1. The sample consisted of PBMCs. The CDR3 region is CASSYPDRGLHSPLHF. Here the CDR3 DNA reads TGTGCCAGCAGTTACCCGGACAGGGGGCTACATTCACCCCTCCACTTT.